The entry that follows covers one TCR beta chain sequence. V lost 5 bases to trimming and J lost 4 bases; unmatched junction nucleotides: 9. Germline V lookup: CDR1 MGHRA, CDR2 YSYEKL. This CDR3 has 16 amino acids. This record comes from a study of blood T cell repertoires in COVID-19. Study at large: Researchers got acute and convalescent COVID-19 samples from the United States, Italy and Spain.

Authors' analysis steps: Reference gene primer amplification gave nucleated cell count estimates. TCRdb keeps only in-frame clones here, not all; method: immunoSEQ multiplex PCR. Clone size and the V and J calls come from that table; the DNA yielded D and trimming. The sample records 350,000 or so clones, 70% to 90% being singletons. The sequence was obtained from a woman in her twenties or thirties with COVID-19, enrolled during active disease. The sample comprised peripheral blood. V and J are TRBV4-1 and TRBJ2-2; 8 nucleotides align to TRBD1. The CDR3 spells CASSRNFQGATGELFF. The CDR3 DNA sequence: TGCGCCAGCAGCAGAAATTTCCAGGGGGCCACCGGGGAGCTGTTTTTT.